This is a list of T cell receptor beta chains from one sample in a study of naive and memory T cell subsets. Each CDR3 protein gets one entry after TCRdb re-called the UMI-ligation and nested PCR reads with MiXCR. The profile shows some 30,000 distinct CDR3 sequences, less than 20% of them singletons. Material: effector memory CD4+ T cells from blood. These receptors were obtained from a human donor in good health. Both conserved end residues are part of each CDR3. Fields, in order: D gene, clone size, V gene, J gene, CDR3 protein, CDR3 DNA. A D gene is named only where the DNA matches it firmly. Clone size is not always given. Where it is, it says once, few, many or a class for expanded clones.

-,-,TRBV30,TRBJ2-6,CAWRSVSGANVLTF,TGTGCCTGGAGGAGCGTATCTGGGGCCAACGTCCTGACTTTC
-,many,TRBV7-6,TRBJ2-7,CASSLATGAYEQYF,TGTGCCAGCAGCTTAGCCACAGGAGCCTACGAGCAGTACTTC
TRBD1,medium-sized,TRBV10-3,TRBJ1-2,CAMGQGYGYTF,TGTGCCATGGGACAGGGCTATGGCTACACCTTC
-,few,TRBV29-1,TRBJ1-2,CSVVVAGGYTF,TGCAGCGTCGTAGTGGCCGGTGGCTACACCTTC
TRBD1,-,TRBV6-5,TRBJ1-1,CASRLTGALNTEAFF,TGTGCCAGCAGATTGACAGGGGCCCTGAACACTGAAGCTTTCTTT
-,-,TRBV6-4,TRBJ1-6,CASSEGARGNSPLHF,TGTGCCAGCAGTGAAGGGGCCCGGGGTAATTCACCCCTCCACTTT
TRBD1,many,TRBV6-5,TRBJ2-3,CASKARTGVTDTQYF,TGTGCCAGCAAAGCCCGGACAGGGGTCACAGATACGCAGTATTTT
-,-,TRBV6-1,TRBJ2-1,CASSERLSAGNEQFF,TGTGCCAGCAGTGAGCGACTGTCTGCTGGCAATGAGCAGTTCTTC
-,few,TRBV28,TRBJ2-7,CASRLGGGSTYEQYF,TGTGCCAGCAGGCTTGGGGGCGGGAGTACCTACGAGCAGTACTTC
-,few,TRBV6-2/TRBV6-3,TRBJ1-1,CASSFQGYGTEAFF,TGTGCCAGCAGCTTTCAGGGGTACGGCACTGAAGCTTTCTTT
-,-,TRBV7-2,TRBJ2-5,CASSLRLSRSQTQYF,TGTGCCAGCAGCTTAAGGTTATCGCGGTCGCAGACCCAGTACTTC
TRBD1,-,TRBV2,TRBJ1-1,CASHRGLRTEAFF,TGTGCCAGCCACAGGGGCCTGAGGACTGAAGCTTTCTTT
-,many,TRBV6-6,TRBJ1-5,CASSPGLDQPQHF,TGTGCCAGCAGCCCCGGATTGGATCAGCCCCAGCATTTT
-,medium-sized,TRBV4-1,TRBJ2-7,CASGLDPSTLGEQYF,TGCGCCAGCGGCCTGGACCCGAGCACCCTGGGGGAGCAGTACTTC
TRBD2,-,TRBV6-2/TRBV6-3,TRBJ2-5,CASSYHSSGRRKETQYF,TGTGCCAGCAGTTACCATAGTAGCGGGAGGAGGAAAGAGACCCAGTACTTC
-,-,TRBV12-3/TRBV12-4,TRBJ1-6,CASSLGVPALHF,TGTGCCAGCAGTTTAGGGGTTCCGGCCCTCCACTTT
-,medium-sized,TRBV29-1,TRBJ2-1,CSVEGPGFSEFF,TGCAGCGTTGAAGGCCCAGGGTTTTCGGAGTTCTTC
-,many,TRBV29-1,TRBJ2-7,CSVEDWPGAHEQYF,TGCAGCGTTGAAGATTGGCCAGGGGCCCACGAGCAGTACTTC
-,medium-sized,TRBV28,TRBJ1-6,CASSLGVGRWNSPLHF,TGTGCCAGCAGTTTGGGGGTTGGCAGGTGGAATTCACCCCTCCACTTT
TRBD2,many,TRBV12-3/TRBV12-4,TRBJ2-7,CASRKAGGPYEQYF,TGTGCCAGCAGGAAAGCGGGAGGGCCCTACGAGCAGTACTTC
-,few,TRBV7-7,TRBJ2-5,CASSNTGGPEETQYF,TGTGCCAGCAGCAATACCGGGGGACCGGAAGAGACCCAGTACTTC
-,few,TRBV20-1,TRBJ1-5,CSAAGVGQGNQPQHF,TGCAGTGCGGCCGGTGTGGGGCAGGGCAATCAGCCCCAGCATTTT
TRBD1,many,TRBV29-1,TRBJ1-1,CSVGQGARWAEAFF,TGCAGCGTTGGTCAGGGGGCAAGATGGGCTGAAGCTTTCTTT
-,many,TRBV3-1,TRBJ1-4,CASSITEKLFF,TGTGCCAGCAGTATAACTGAAAAACTGTTTTTT
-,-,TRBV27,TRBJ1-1,CASRKRGLDPSDGTEAFF,TGTGCCAGCCGAAAAAGGGGCCTGGACCCGTCGGACGGCACTGAAGCTTTCTTT
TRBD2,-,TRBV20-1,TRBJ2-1,CSARDLWTSWDEQFF,TGCAGTGCTAGAGATCTCTGGACTAGCTGGGATGAGCAGTTCTTC
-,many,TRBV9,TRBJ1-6,CASSVSPPAGSSNSPLHF,TGTGCCAGCAGCGTAAGCCCTCCGGCTGGGTCGAGTAATTCACCCCTCCACTTT
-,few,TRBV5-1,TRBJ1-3,CASSLEDTPGNTIYF,TGCGCCAGCAGCTTGGAGGACACCCCTGGAAACACCATATATTTT
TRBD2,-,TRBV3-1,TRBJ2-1,CASSKVPGGPFDEQFF,TGTGCCAGCAGCAAGGTCCCGGGAGGGCCCTTCGATGAGCAGTTCTTC
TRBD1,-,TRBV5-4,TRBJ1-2,CASSLGDRPFYGYTF,TGTGCCAGCAGCTTAGGGGACAGGCCCTTCTATGGCTACACCTTC
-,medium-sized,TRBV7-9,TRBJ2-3,CASSPRGPDTQYF,TGTGCCAGCAGCCCGAGAGGGCCAGATACGCAGTATTTT
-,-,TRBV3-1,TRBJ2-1,CASSRTGYNEQFF,TGTGCCAGCAGCCGGACTGGTTACAATGAGCAGTTCTTC
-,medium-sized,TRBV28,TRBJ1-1,CASSPQGTGRGAFF,TGTGCCAGCAGTCCACAGGGTACGGGCCGCGGAGCTTTCTTT
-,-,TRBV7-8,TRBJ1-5,CASSRRDSNQPQHF,TGTGCCAGCAGCCGCCGGGACAGCAATCAGCCCCAGCATTTT
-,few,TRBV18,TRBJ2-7,CASSPPSSYEQYF,TGTGCCAGCTCACCTCCCAGCTCCTACGAGCAGTACTTC
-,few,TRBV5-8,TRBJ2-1,CASSFAQFF,TGTGCCAGCAGCTTTGCGCAGTTCTTC
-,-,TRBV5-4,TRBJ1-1,CASSLHGGGLGNTEAFF,TGTGCCAGCAGCTTACATGGGGGGGGGCTCGGGAACACTGAAGCTTTCTTT
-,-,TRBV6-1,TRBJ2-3,CASTGAGMNTDTQYF,TGTGCCAGCACGGGTGCGGGCATGAATACAGATACGCAGTATTTT
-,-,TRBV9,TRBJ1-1,CASSPDGRLNTEAFF,TGTGCCAGCAGCCCAGACGGGCGGCTTAACACTGAAGCTTTCTTT
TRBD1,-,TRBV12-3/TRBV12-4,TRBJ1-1,CASQGMNTEAFF,TGTGCTTCACAGGGGATGAACACTGAAGCTTTCTTT
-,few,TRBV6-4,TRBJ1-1,CASSDSSLGTEAFF,TGTGCCAGCAGTGACTCGAGTCTAGGGACTGAAGCTTTCTTT
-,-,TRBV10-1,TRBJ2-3,CASSGGADTQYF,TGCGCCAGCAGTGGAGGGGCAGATACGCAGTATTTT
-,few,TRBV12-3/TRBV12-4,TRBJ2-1,CASNGGLGLGSYNEQFF,TGTGCCAGCAACGGGGGCCTCGGGCTTGGCTCCTACAATGAGCAGTTCTTC
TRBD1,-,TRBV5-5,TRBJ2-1,CASSLFQGAGEQFF,TGTGCCAGCAGCTTGTTTCAGGGGGCAGGTGAGCAGTTCTTC
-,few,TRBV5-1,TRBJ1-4,CASTPDRYNEKLFF,TGCGCCAGCACCCCGGACAGATATAATGAAAAACTGTTTTTT
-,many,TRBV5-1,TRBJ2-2,CASSLAPNTGELFF,TGCGCCAGCAGCTTGGCTCCGAACACCGGGGAGCTGTTTTTT
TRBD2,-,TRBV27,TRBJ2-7,CASSSPSGTSYEQYF,TGTGCCAGCAGTTCCCCTAGCGGGACTTCCTACGAGCAGTACTTC
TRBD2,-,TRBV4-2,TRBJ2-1,CASSLAGSSGHNEQFF,TGTGCCAGCAGCCTGGCCGGGTCTAGCGGGCATAATGAGCAGTTCTTC
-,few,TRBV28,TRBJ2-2,CASSQGGNTGELFF,TGTGCCAGCAGTCAAGGCGGAAACACCGGGGAGCTGTTTTTT
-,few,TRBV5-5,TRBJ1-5,CASSFGRTQPQHF,TGTGCCAGCAGCTTTGGGAGAACTCAGCCCCAGCATTTT
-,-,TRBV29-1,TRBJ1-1,CSVWGGTEAFF,TGCAGCGTTTGGGGGGGCACTGAAGCTTTCTTT
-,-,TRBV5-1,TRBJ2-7,CASSLSGTQGTGEQYF,TGCGCCAGCAGCTTGTCGGGCACCCAGGGGACTGGCGAGCAGTACTTC
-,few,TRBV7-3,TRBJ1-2,CASSLDQRYGYTF,TGTGCCAGCAGCTTAGACCAGCGCTATGGCTACACCTTC
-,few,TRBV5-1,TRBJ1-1,CASSFQGSKFTEAFF,TGCGCCAGCAGTTTTCAAGGATCCAAATTTACTGAAGCTTTCTTT
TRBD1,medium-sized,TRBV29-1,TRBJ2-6,CSVLTTGAGANVLTF,TGCAGCGTCCTAACGACAGGGGCTGGGGCCAACGTCCTGACTTTC